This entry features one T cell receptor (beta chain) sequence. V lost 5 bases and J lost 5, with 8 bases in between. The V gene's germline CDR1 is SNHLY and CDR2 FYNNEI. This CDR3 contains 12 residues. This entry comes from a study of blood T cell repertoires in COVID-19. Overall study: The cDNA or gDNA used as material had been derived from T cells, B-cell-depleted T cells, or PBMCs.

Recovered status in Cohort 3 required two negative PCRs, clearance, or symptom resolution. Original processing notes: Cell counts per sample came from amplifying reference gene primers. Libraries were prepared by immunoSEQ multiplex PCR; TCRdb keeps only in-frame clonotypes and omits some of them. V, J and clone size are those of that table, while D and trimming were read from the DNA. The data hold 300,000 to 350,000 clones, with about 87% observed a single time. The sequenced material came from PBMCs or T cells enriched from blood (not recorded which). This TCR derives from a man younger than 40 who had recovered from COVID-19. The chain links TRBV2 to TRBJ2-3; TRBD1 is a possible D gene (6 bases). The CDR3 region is CASSTDRDTQYF. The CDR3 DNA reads TGTGCCAGCAGTACGGACAGAGATACGCAGTATTTT.